Listed below are T cell receptor beta chains from one sample, sequenced in a study of blood T cell repertoires in COVID-19. Clones were read by immunoSEQ multiplex PCR, and TCRdb kept only the in-frame ones, dropping some. The data contain about 200,000 clones, 89% of them singletons. Sequencing was performed on PBMCs or T cells enriched from blood (not recorded which). These receptors came from a woman aged 18-35 years who had recovered from COVID-19. Both conserved end residues are part of each CDR3. Fields, in order: D gene, CDR3 length, J gene, V gene, clone size, CDR3 protein. D genes are given only for firm matches. Clone size is stated in some rows and not others, as once, few, many or a class when expanded.

NA,14,TRBJ2-1,TRBV27,NA,CASSWRAFYNEQFF
TRBD2,14,TRBJ2-1,TRBV3-1/TRBV3-2,NA,CASRRGATNNEQFF
TRBD1,15,TRBJ1-5,TRBV6-1,NA,CASSEGQGRIQPQHF
NA,14,TRBJ1-5,TRBV2,NA,CASSDGRGNQPQHF
TRBD1,16,TRBJ1-2,TRBV28,NA,CASSLSKGQGRYGYTF
NA,13,TRBJ2-5,TRBV4-2,NA,CASSPPTQETQYF
TRBD1,17,TRBJ1-1,TRBV7-9,NA,CASSEPWDRGWDTEAFF
TRBD2,16,TRBJ2-3,TRBV5-6,NA,CASSLGLAGRTDTQYF
TRBD1,12,TRBJ1-5,TRBV30,NA,CAWSTGDQPQHF
NA,11,TRBJ2-5,TRBV19,NA,CASWTRETQYF
NA,15,TRBJ2-5,TRBV10-1,NA,CASSDGSATQETQYF
NA,14,TRBJ1-6,TRBV7-9,NA,CASSSDGDSSPLHF
TRBD2,16,TRBJ2-1,TRBV4-1,NA,CASSPISGSSYNEQFF
TRBD2,17,TRBJ2-1,TRBV25-1,NA,CASSDIGRGLAVNEQFF
TRBD2,18,TRBJ2-1,TRBV24-1,NA,CATSDLGTSGGVYNEQFF
NA,15,TRBJ1-4,TRBV7-9,NA,CASSSGDGGDEKLFF
TRBD1,15,TRBJ1-6,TRBV10-3,NA,CAISDPDRVYSPLHF
NA,15,TRBJ1-3,TRBV7-2,NA,CASSLGLSSGNTIYF
NA,14,TRBJ2-5,TRBV18,NA,CASSPSYSRETQYF
TRBD1,12,TRBJ2-7,TRBV12-3/TRBV12-4,NA,CAIGTASYEQYF
NA,14,TRBJ2-7,TRBV4-1,NA,CASSRTLASYEQYF
NA,15,TRBJ2-2,TRBV6-4,NA,CASSFGTLNTGELFF
NA,13,TRBJ1-1,TRBV5-1,NA,CASSLAGYTEAFF
TRBD1,17,TRBJ1-5,TRBV6-2/TRBV6-3,NA,CASSKGTGGVGNQPQHF
TRBD1,12,TRBJ1-2,TRBV5-5,NA,CASSQDRDGYTF
TRBD1,16,TRBJ1-2,TRBV3-1/TRBV3-2,few,CASSRLLGQGVYGYTF
NA,11,TRBJ1-1,TRBV12-3/TRBV12-4,NA,CASTSWGEAFF
NA,15,TRBJ1-2,TRBV5-4,NA,CASSPEGRVDYGYTF
NA,18,TRBJ2-1,TRBV3-1/TRBV3-2,NA,CASSQASPAGITYNEQFF
NA,16,TRBJ2-2,TRBV3-1/TRBV3-2,NA,CASSQDRRGNTGELFF
TRBD2,15,TRBJ2-1,TRBV5-4,NA,CASSQAGGSYNEQFF
NA,14,TRBJ1-2,TRBV5-6,NA,CASSLTGIDYGYTF
TRBD2,16,TRBJ2-7,TRBV5-4,NA,CASSNLLSGGSYEQYF
TRBD1,12,TRBJ2-3,TRBV2,NA,CASTRGQGRRYF
TRBD2,17,TRBJ2-5,TRBV9,NA,CASSATRLAGGRETQYF
NA,15,TRBJ2-3,TRBV5-1,NA,CASSSIDRSTDTQYF
NA,11,TRBJ2-3,TRBV28,NA,CASSFWSTQYF
TRBD2,15,TRBJ2-2,TRBV4-2,NA,CASSPGLAGNGELFF
NA,14,TRBJ1-1,TRBV28,NA,CATMIQGGNTEAFF
TRBD1,19,TRBJ2-3,TRBV7-2,NA,CASSLGMGDRGRGTDTQYF